A single sample is the source of the 15 T cell receptor beta chains below, sequenced in a study of Ad26.COV2.S vaccination and SARS-CoV-2 variants. The treatment is: roughly 20 received Ad26.COV2.S at low or high dose, single or two shots; several received placebo; per-sample allocation not given. Day 63 after the first vaccine or placebo injection was the time point for sampling. Using immunoSEQ multiplex PCR, the repertoire was profiled, and TCRdb retains in-frame clones only, with some absent. This table holds some 250,000 clones, roughly 90% found once. The sample in question was peripheral blood, obtained in a trial of Ad26.COV2.S vaccine versus placebo. The receptors stem from a person aged 18-65 years who received the Ad26.COV2.S COVID-19 vaccine or a placebo.

V usage is TRBV29-1 and J usage is TRBJ2-5; 10 bases agree with TRBD2. Germline V gives CDR1 SQVTM, CDR2 ANQGSEA. V was pared by 4 bases and J by 10 bases, with 15 bases of the junction left unmatched. The CDR3 consists of 15 residues. The DNA for the CDR3 is TGCAGCGTTGTACTTGCTAGCGGGGGACCAGCAAGCCAGTACTTC. Translation: CSVVLASGGPASQYF.

The V gene is TRBV6-5, the J gene TRBJ1-2; possibly TRBD1 for D (6 bases). The germline V gene has CDR1 MNHEY and CDR2 SVGAGI. The CDR3 is made up of 14 amino acids. The V end was cut by 6 bases, the J end by 4 bases, with 15 bases between. The CDR3, as DNA: TGTGCCAGCAGGGGACACGCCGAAGTCTATGGCTACACCTTC. Protein sequence: CASRGHAEVYGYTF.

The rearrangement links TRBV4-3 to TRBJ2-7, with TRBD1 as a possible D gene (6 bases). This CDR3 has 14 residues. The germline gives CDR1 LGHNA, CDR2 YSLEER. V lost 0 bases and J lost 3, with 9 bases in between. CDR3 residues: CASSQDLTGYEQYF. In DNA form, the CDR3 reads TGCGCCAGCAGCCAAGATTTGACAGGCTACGAGCAGTACTTC.

The chain joins TRBV5-1 to TRBJ1-1; no reliable D call. CDR3 length: 14 residues. V shed 0 bases and J shed 5 bases, with 11 bases lying between them. CDR1 SGHRS and CDR2 YFSETQ come from the germline V gene. CDR3 nucleotides: TGCGCCAGCAGCTTGGATGGCCAAGGGACTGAAGCTTTCTTT. This translates into CASSLDGQGTEAFF.

The chain recombines TRBV6-2 or TRBV6-3 with TRBJ2-5; D perhaps matches TRBD1 (6 bases). This CDR3 comprises 18 residues. CDR1 MNHEY and CDR2 SVGEGT come from the germline V gene. V gave up 4 bases and J gave up 4 bases, with 25 bases separating them. DNA for the CDR3: TGTGCCAGCAGTTCGCCACCGGGACACCGACTACCCCCAGAGACCCAGTACTTC. This sequence encodes CASSSPPGHRLPPETQYF.

The rearrangement links TRBV27 to TRBJ2-5; D gene unclear. Germline CDR1 and CDR2: MNHEY and SMNVEV (reference sequence). V gave up 11 bases and J gave up 1 base, with 8 bases separating them. The length of the CDR3 is 11 residues. CDR3 DNA sequence: TGTGCCCCCATTCCCCAAGAGACCCAGTACTTC. As protein: CAPIPQETQYF.

This clone showed up many times. The CDR3 DNA reads as TGTGCCACCAGCAGAGGCGAACAGGGGACCTACGAGCAGTACTTC. Amino acids: CATSRGEQGTYEQYF. The rearrangement joins TRBV15 to TRBJ2-7; 7 bases agree with TRBD1. V gave up 1 base and J gave up 2 bases; unmatched junction bases: 5. The CDR3 runs to 15 residues. Germline V gives CDR1 LNHNV, CDR2 YYDKDF (reference sequence). Full variable domain (remainder filled in from reference TRBV15 and TRBJ2-7): DAMVIQNPRYQVTQFGKPVTLSCSQTLNHNVMYWYQQKSSQAPKLLFHYYDKDFNNEADTPDNFQSRRPNTSFCFLDIRSPGLGDTAMYLCATSRGEQGTYEQYFGPGTRLTVT.

V and J are TRBV6-2 or TRBV6-3 and TRBJ2-2; the match to TRBD2 covers 13 bases. Germline CDR1 and CDR2: MNHEY and SVGEGT. The CDR3 runs to 20 residues. The J segment lost 1 base and the V segment lost 7 bases, leaving 15 bases of the junction unmatched. The CDR3 sequence: CASTPSFLLAGGLNTGELFF. The DNA of the CDR3 is TGTGCCAGCACCCCCTCCTTCTTACTAGCGGGGGGGCTGAACACCGGGGAGCTGTTTTTT.

The rearrangement uses TRBV5-4 and TRBJ2-1; the D call may be TRBD1 or TRBD2 (5 bases each). This CDR3 contains 12 residues. Trimming cost V 4 bases and J 9 bases, with 11 bases left between them. Per germline, CDR1 SGHNT and CDR2 YYREEE (reference sequence). In nucleotides, the CDR3 is TGTGCCAGCAGCCCGCCGGGGCGTGAGCAGTTCTTC. This gives the protein CASSPPGREQFF.

The chain is built from TRBV5-1 and TRBJ2-2; TRBD2 matches 12 bases. After removal of 3 bases from V and 6 bases from J, the junction contained 0 bases not matched to a gene. From germline, CDR1 is SGHRS and CDR2 YFSETQ. This CDR3 comprises 14 residues. CDR3 nucleotide sequence: TGCGCCAGCAGCTCTAGCGGGGGGGCCGGGGAGCTGTTTTTT. It is translated as CASSSSGGAGELFF.

This sequence joins TRBV11-2 and TRBJ2-1; 13 bases are shared with TRBD2. Germline-derived CDR1 and CDR2 are SGHAT and FQNNGV. The CDR3 sequence is 17 residues long. V lost 5 bases and J lost 0; bases outside the gene matches: 4. DNA of the CDR3: TGTGCCAGCAGCACCAGGACTAGCGGGAGCTCCTACAATGAGCAGTTCTTC. Protein product: CASSTRTSGSSYNEQFF.

The chain couples TRBV16 to TRBJ2-7, with D possibly TRBD2 on 5 matching bases. This CDR3 is 12 amino acids long. CDR1 is KGHSY, CDR2 FQNENV, per germline. V lost 5 bases, J lost 5 bases, and 10 bases lay in between. In DNA, the CDR3 is TGTGCCAGCAGCACAACCGGGGACGAGCAGTACTTC. Translated, it gives CASSTTGDEQYF.

To note about this clone: A read error may account for a junction end that differs from germline. The rearrangement uses TRBV2 and TRBJ1-1; D is ambiguous. The CDR3 has 11 amino acids. The V gene's germline CDR1 is SNHLY and CDR2 FYNNEI. The chain's CDR3 is CASSERTEAVF. The DNA for the CDR3 is TGTGCCAGCAGTGAGCGGACTGAAGCTGTCTTT.

J is TRBJ2-7 and V is TRBV28; tentative D call: TRBD1 (5 bases). Germline V gene lookup returns CDR1 MDHEN and CDR2 SYDVKM. There are 12 residues in the CDR3. V was clipped by 8 bases and J by 3 bases, with 11 bases between them. The CDR3 sequence: CASQPTGYEQYF. Here the CDR3 DNA reads TGTGCCAGCCAGCCCACAGGCTACGAGCAGTACTTC.

The chain links TRBV28 to TRBJ2-7, with 8 positions matching TRBD2. The V and J ends lost 4 bases and 2 bases, in that order; junction bases with no gene match: 7. The CDR3 loop spans 15 amino acids. Per the germline V gene, CDR1 is MDHEN and CDR2 is SYDVKM. CDR3 in DNA: TGTGCCAGCAGTTACACGGTAGCGGGGACCTACGAGCAGTACTTC. Translated: CASSYTVAGTYEQYF.